This passage covers 6 T cell receptor beta chains from one sample sequenced in a study of blood T cell repertoires in COVID-19. Generated by immunoSEQ multiplex PCR, the TCRdb table keeps only in-frame clones and is missing some. The sample carries approximately 280,000 clones, roughly 90% recorded once. The specimen sequenced was peripheral blood. The receptor source for this set is a man younger than 35 with active or convalescent COVID-19.

The chain is built from TRBV19 and TRBJ2-1, with a possible D match to TRBD1 (6 bases). In germline, CDR1 is LNHDA, CDR2 SQIVND (reference sequence). The CDR3 consists of 14 residues. V shed 1 base and J shed 7 bases, with 11 bases lying between them. CDR3 sequence reads: CASSIVVGANEQFF. In nucleotides, the CDR3 is TGTGCCAGTAGTATAGTCGTGGGGGCGAATGAGCAGTTCTTC. The variable domain in full, with the rest retrieved from reference TRBV19 and TRBJ2-1, is DGGITQSPKYLFRKEGQNVTLSCEQNLNHDAMYWYRQDPGQGLRLIYYSQIVNDFQKGDIAEGYSVSREKKESFPLTVTSAQKNPTAFYLCASSIVVGANEQFFGPGTRLTVL.

V gene TRBV27 combines with J gene TRBJ1-1; D might be TRBD1 (5 bases). CDR1 is MNHEY and CDR2 is SMNVEV in the germline V gene (reference sequence). CDR3 length: 15 residues. V lost 3 bases to trimming and J lost 4 bases, with 15 bases between them. The CDR3 loop reads CASSFGSGGSTEAFF. Written as DNA, the CDR3 is TGTGCCAGCAGTTTCGGGTCGGGGGGGAGCACTGAAGCTTTCTTT.

The chain recombines TRBV25-1 with TRBJ1-1, with a possible D match to TRBD1 (6 bases). The length of the CDR3 is 14 residues. Germline V lookup: CDR1 MGHDK, CDR2 SYGVNS. V lost 3 bases to trimming and J lost 9 bases, with 17 bases between them. The CDR3 region is CASSDPTGPGKAFF. The CDR3 nucleotides read TGTGCCAGCAGTGACCCGACAGGTCCAGGTAAAGCTTTCTTT.

V and J are TRBV6-5 and TRBJ2-2, with a weak D call TRBD1 (5 bases). Germline lookup yields CDR1 MNHEY and CDR2 SVGAGI. The ends were cut back, 8 bases at V and 6 bases at J, with 16 bases in the middle. The CDR3 is 14 amino acids. The CDR3 sequence is CASHVHPGSGELFF. The DNA for the CDR3 is TGTGCCAGCCACGTACACCCAGGGTCCGGGGAGCTGTTTTTT.

This clone was seen only once. The J gene is TRBJ1-3, the V gene TRBV7-2; TRBD1 aligns across 7 bases. This CDR3 region has 14 residues. The germline CDR1 and CDR2 sequences are SGHTA and FQGNSA. V shed 0 bases and J 4 bases; nucleotides not matched to a gene: 0. As DNA, the CDR3 is TGTGCCAGCAGCTTAGCGACAGGGGGAAACACCATATATTTT. The encoded protein is CASSLATGGNTIYF.

This chain links TRBV3-1 (or the pseudogene TRBV3-2) with TRBJ2-7; TRBD2 matches at 7 bases. Germline CDR1 and CDR2: LGHDT and YNNKEL (reference sequence). This CDR3 comprises 14 residues. The junction had 7 bases not matched to a gene; V was cut back by 1 base and J by 7 bases. The CDR3 region has the DNA TGTGCCAGCAGCCAAGTCGTCGGGGAGGGAGAGCAGTACTTC. It encodes CASSQVVGEGEQYF.